What follows are 6 T cell receptor beta chains derived from one specimen sequenced in a study of HIV-infected patients and healthy controls. Antiretroviral therapy had run roughly three months, about 14 weeks, before follow-up blood collection. No cell fractionation was done, so the repertoire covers all unsorted peripheral blood T cells. 500 ng RNA was reverse transcribed with alpha and beta constant-region primers. Alpha and beta chain libraries were made separately by chain-specific third strand synthesis with multiplexing indices. MiXCR was run by TCRdb on the 5' RACE reads, yielding one entry per CDR3 protein. The sample contains about 10,000 distinct CDR3 sequences, over 5% of which appear only once. This sample comprised blood, obtained during antiretroviral therapy. All receptors come from an adult with HIV infection. The donor label of this sample is uncertain.

This clonotype was detected a few times. The chain recombines TRBV5-5 with TRBJ2-2; possibly TRBD1 for D (6 bases). The CDR3 is made up of 16 amino acids. Germline V gene sequence: CDR1 SGHKS, CDR2 YYEKEE (reference sequence). V lost 1 base and J lost 5, with 15 bases in between. DNA for the CDR3: TGTGCCAGCAGCTTGTGGGGGCAGGGTGCGACCGGGGAGCTGTTTTTT. Its protein product is CASSLWGQGATGELFF.

This clonotype appeared many times. The chain combines TRBV19 with TRBJ1-5, with 7 bases matching TRBD1. CDR1 LNHDA and CDR2 SQIVND come from the germline V gene (reference sequence). The CDR3 has 15 amino acids. J was trimmed by 0 bases and V by 5 bases; bases with no gene match: 4. The CDR3: CASSSGQVSNQPQHF. CDR3 coding DNA: TGTGCCAGTAGTTCCGGACAGGTTAGCAATCAGCCCCAGCATTTT. Supplemented by reference TRBV19 and TRBJ1-5, the full variable domain reads DGGITQSPKYLFRKEGQNVTLSCEQNLNHDAMYWYRQDPGQGLRLIYYSQIVNDFQKGDIAEGYSVSREKKESFPLTVTSAQKNPTAFYLCASSSGQVSNQPQHFGDGTRLSIL.

This clonotype showed up many times. This chain uses TRBV2 with TRBJ1-4; D unclear. V gave up 0 bases and J gave up 11 bases, with 13 bases separating them. This CDR3 comprises 14 residues. CDR1 SNHLY and CDR2 FYNNEI come from the germline V gene. CDR3 loop: CASSEALREGKLFF. The DNA of the CDR3 is TGTGCCAGCAGTGAAGCGCTTCGAGAAGGGAAACTGTTTTTT.

This clonotype has at least ten counts. CDR3 in amino acids: CASSYRGADYGYTF. In DNA form, the CDR3 reads TGTGCCAGCAGTTACCGGGGGGCAGACTATGGCTACACCTTC. This sequence joins TRBV6-6 and TRBJ1-2; a possible D gene is TRBD1 (6 bases). This CDR3 has 14 residues. Trimming removed 2 bases at V and 3 bases at J, with 10 bases between. The germline V gene encodes CDR1 MNHNY and CDR2 SVGAGI (reference sequence).

This clonotype was recorded a few times. V usage is TRBV20-1 and J usage is TRBJ1-2; D gene uncertain. Germline CDR1 and CDR2: DFQATT and SNEGSKA (reference sequence). The V end was cut by 0 bases, the J end by 4 bases, with 6 bases between. CDR3 length equals 12 residues. The CDR3 nucleotides are TGCAGTGCTAGAGATACCATCTATGGCTACACCTTC. Protein sequence: CSARDTIYGYTF.

This clonotype showed up many times. The V and J genes are TRBV25-1 and TRBJ2-7; the match to TRBD1 covers 10 bases. V lost 6 bases, J lost 3 bases, and 11 bases stayed unmatched. Germline loops: CDR1 MGHDK, CDR2 SYGVNS. The CDR3 consists of 16 residues. CDR3 sequence reads: CASSSDRGRIRYEQYF. In nucleotides, the CDR3 is TGTGCCAGCAGCTCAGACAGGGGGCGAATCCGCTACGAGCAGTACTTC.